These 17 T cell receptor beta chains were all obtained from the same sample, sequenced in a study of cytomegalovirus exposure and HLA in healthy donors. The PCR contained 60 Vbeta and 13 Jbeta primers. Libraries were prepared by immunoSEQ multiplex PCR; TCRdb keeps only in-frame clonotypes and omits some of them. The sample includes some 120,000 clones, under 85% seen only once; the top ten take 3.1%. The source material was PBMCs. These receptors were taken from a young man in good health and CMV-seronegative.

The chain uses TRBV4-3 and TRBJ1-5; D gene ambiguous. Per germline, CDR1 LGHNA and CDR2 YSLEER. The CDR3 totals 15 residues. Trimming cost V 0 bases and J 1 base, with 7 bases left between them. CDR3 loop: CASSQDRSSNQPQHF. In DNA, the CDR3 is TGCGCCAGCAGCCAAGATCGGAGCAGCAATCAGCCCCAGCATTTT.

The rearrangement links TRBV7-2 to TRBJ1-2, with 10 bases lining up with TRBD1. The CDR3 runs 16 residues. CDR1 and CDR2 (germline): SGHTA, FQGNSA. J gave up 0 bases and V 3 bases, and 4 bases lay outside the gene matches. CDR3 in amino acids: CASSLRDRGANYGYTF. CDR3 in DNA: TGTGCCAGCAGCTTGCGGGACAGGGGAGCTAACTATGGCTACACCTTC. Together with reference TRBV7-2 and TRBJ1-2, the CDR3 gives the full variable domain: GAGVSQSPSNKVTEKGKDVELRCDPISGHTALYWYRQSLGQGLEFLIYFQGNSAPDKSGLPSDRFSAERTGGSVSTLTIQRTQQEDSAVYLCASSLRDRGANYGYTFGSGTRLTVV.

The chain combines TRBV27 with TRBJ1-2; D not resolved. Looked up from germline, CDR1 is MNHEY and CDR2 is SMNVEV (reference sequence). V lost 3 bases and J lost 7, with 9 bases in between. The CDR3 spans 12 residues. The chain's CDR3 is CASSFPGAGYTF. The CDR3 DNA reads as TGTGCCAGCAGTTTCCCGGGTGCTGGCTACACCTTC.

This clone was counted a single time. V is TRBV30 and J is TRBJ1-1, with D perhaps matching TRBD1 (5 bases). Trimming shortened V by 4 bases and J by 3 bases, and 6 bases separated the two germline ends. In germline, CDR1 is GTSNPN, CDR2 SVGIG (reference sequence). This CDR3 is 11 amino acids long. CDR3 in amino acids: CAWTGDTEAFF. The CDR3 coding sequence is TGTGCCTGGACGGGGGACACTGAAGCTTTCTTT. Together with reference TRBV30 and TRBJ1-1, the CDR3 gives the full variable domain: SQTIHQWPATLVQPVGSPLSLECTVEGTSNPNLYWYRQAAGRGLQLLFYSVGIGQISSEVPQNLSASRPQDRQFILSSKKLLLSDSGFYLCAWTGDTEAFFGQGTRLTVV.

The rearrangement links TRBV29-1 to TRBJ1-2; 10 bases line up with TRBD1. J gave up 3 bases and V 3 bases, and 7 bases lay outside the gene matches. Germline loops: CDR1 SQVTM, CDR2 ANQGSEA. The CDR3 is 15 residues long. CDR3 loop: CSVEGQGLPHYGYTF. The CDR3 DNA reads as TGCAGCGTTGAGGGACAGGGGTTACCTCACTATGGCTACACCTTC.

The chain has TRBV6-5 and TRBJ1-1; TRBD1 might be the D (5 bases). This CDR3 has 14 amino acids. Germline values: CDR1 MNHEY, CDR2 SVGAGI. Trimming took 6 bases from V and 5 from J, leaving 16 bases between them. The CDR3 reads CASSYDPTDTEAFF. CDR3 in DNA: TGTGCCAGCAGCTATGACCCGACAGATACTGAAGCTTTCTTT.

This clone turned up a few times. V usage is TRBV28 and J usage is TRBJ2-3; D gene uncertain. Deletions cut 7 bases from V and 6 bases from J, with 17 bases between. CDR3 length: 14 residues. Germline values: CDR1 MDHEN, CDR2 SYDVKM. CDR3: CASNTRLLGDTQYF. The CDR3 DNA is TGTGCCAGCAACACACGTCTCCTCGGGGATACGCAGTATTTT.

J is TRBJ2-3 and V is TRBV10-3; 12 nucleotides match TRBD2. The length of the CDR3 is 15 residues. Germline V lookup: CDR1 ENHRY, CDR2 SYGVKD. Trimming removed 5 bases from V and 3 bases from J; junction bases left unmatched: 3. The CDR3 spells CAISTSGGLTDTQYF. CDR3 DNA: TGTGCCATCAGTACTAGCGGGGGGCTGACAGATACGCAGTATTTT.

The DNA of the CDR3 is TGTGCCAGCAGCGTAGGGGTAGGGGAGGGGTATGGCTACACCTTC. Its protein is CASSVGVGEGYGYTF. The chain has TRBV9 and TRBJ1-2, with D possibly matching TRBD1 (5 bases). Germline values: CDR1 SGDLS, CDR2 YYNGEE. The CDR3 has 15 amino acids. V was pared by 0 bases and J by 5 bases, with 14 bases between.

This chain links TRBV6-1 with TRBJ2-2; 11 nucleotides line up with TRBD2. Trimming cost V 2 bases and J 3 bases; bases outside gene matches: 17. Germline CDR1 and CDR2: MNHNS and SASEGT. The CDR3 spans 21 residues. CDR3 in DNA: TGTGCCAGCAGTGAAACTAGCGGGAGCGCCTGGGTTGGGGGTGACACCGGGGAGCTGTTTTTT. This encodes CASSETSGSAWVGGDTGELFF.

This chain connects TRBV11-1 to TRBJ1-1; D gene uncertain. CDR1 is SGHAT and CDR2 is FQDESV in the germline V gene (reference sequence). V was trimmed by 6 bases and J by 1 base, leaving 9 bases between them. There are 13 residues in the CDR3. The CDR3 loop is CASSFNTNTEAFF. CDR3 DNA sequence: TGTGCCAGCAGTTTTAACACGAACACTGAAGCTTTCTTT.

The chain recombines TRBV29-1 with TRBJ2-7; TRBD1 matches 7 bases. This CDR3 region has 15 residues. Trimming took 2 bases from V and 2 from J; bases not matched to a gene: 9. Germline values: CDR1 SQVTM, CDR2 ANQGSEA. This CDR3 is CSVENGTARPYEQYF. The CDR3 DNA reads as TGCAGCGTTGAAAATGGGACAGCCCGTCCCTACGAGCAGTACTTC.

V and J are TRBV6-5 and TRBJ2-6; TRBD1 is a possible D gene (5 bases). Germline V gene lookup returns CDR1 MNHEY and CDR2 SVGAGI. The ends were cut back, 4 bases at V and 1 base at J, with 8 bases in the middle. The CDR3 spans 15 residues. In DNA, the CDR3 is TGTGCCAGCAGTTCTTCAGGGTCTGGGGCCAACGTCCTGACTTTC. Encoded protein: CASSSSGSGANVLTF.

The V gene is TRBV28, the J gene TRBJ1-3; no clear D. Germline CDR1 is MDHEN and CDR2 is SYDVKM. This CDR3 is built from 14 residues. With 3 bases removed from V and 0 bases from J, the gap between germline ends came to 6 bases. As DNA, the CDR3 is TGTGCCAGCAGTTTCGAGCCCTCTGGAAACACCATATATTTT. As protein: CASSFEPSGNTIYF. Using reference TRBV28 and TRBJ1-3 for the parts outside the CDR3, the full variable domain is DVKVTQSSRYLVKRTGEKVFLECVQDMDHENMFWYRQDPGLGLRLIYFSYDVKMKEKGDIPEGYSVSREKKERFSLILESASTNQTSMYLCASSFEPSGNTIYFGEGSWLTVV.

This chain joins TRBV11-2 and TRBJ2-7, with TRBD2 matching over 8 bases. J gave up 7 bases and V 5 bases, and 7 bases lay outside the gene matches. The V gene's germline CDR1 is SGHAT and CDR2 FQNNGV. CDR3 size: 13 residues. CDR3 region: CASSAPGGVEQYF. CDR3 sequence (DNA): TGTGCCAGCAGCGCGCCGGGGGGGGTGGAGCAGTACTTC.

This chain connects TRBV4-1 to TRBJ2-7, with 7 bases that match TRBD1. This CDR3 region has 16 residues. V lost 3 bases, J lost 4 bases, and 12 bases stayed unmatched. Per the germline V gene, CDR1 is MGHRA and CDR2 is YSYEKL. The CDR3 protein is CASSQARDRDVYEQYF. As DNA, the CDR3 is TGCGCCAGCAGCCAGGCCCGGGACAGAGATGTTTACGAGCAGTACTTC.

This chain links TRBV7-8 with TRBJ2-7; D is perhaps TRBD1 (5 bases). CDR3 length: 14 amino acids. Germline CDR1 is SGHVS and CDR2 is FQNEAQ. V lost 5 bases, J lost 4 bases, and 15 bases lay in between. The DNA for the CDR3 is TGTGCCAGCAGCAGAACGACAGAGATGTACGAGCAGTACTTC. It codes for CASSRTTEMYEQYF.